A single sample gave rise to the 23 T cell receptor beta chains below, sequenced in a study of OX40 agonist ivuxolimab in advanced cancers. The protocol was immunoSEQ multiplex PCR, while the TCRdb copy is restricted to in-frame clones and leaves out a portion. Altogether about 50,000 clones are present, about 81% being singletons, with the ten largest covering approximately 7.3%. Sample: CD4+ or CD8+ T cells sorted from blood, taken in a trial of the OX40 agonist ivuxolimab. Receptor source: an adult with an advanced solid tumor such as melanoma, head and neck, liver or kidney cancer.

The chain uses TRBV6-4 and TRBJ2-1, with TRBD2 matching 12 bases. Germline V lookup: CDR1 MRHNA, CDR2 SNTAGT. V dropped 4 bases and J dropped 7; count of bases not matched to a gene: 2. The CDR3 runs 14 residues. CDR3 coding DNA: TGTGCCAGCAGTGCACTAGCGGGAGGTAATGAGCAGTTCTTC. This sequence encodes CASSALAGGNEQFF.

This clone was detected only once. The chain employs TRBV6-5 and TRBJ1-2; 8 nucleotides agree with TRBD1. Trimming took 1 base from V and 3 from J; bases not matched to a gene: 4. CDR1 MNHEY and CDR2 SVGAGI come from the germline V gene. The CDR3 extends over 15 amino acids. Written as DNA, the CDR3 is TGTGCCAGCAGTTACTTCCAGGGGGCAGACTATGGCTACACCTTC. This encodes CASSYFQGADYGYTF.

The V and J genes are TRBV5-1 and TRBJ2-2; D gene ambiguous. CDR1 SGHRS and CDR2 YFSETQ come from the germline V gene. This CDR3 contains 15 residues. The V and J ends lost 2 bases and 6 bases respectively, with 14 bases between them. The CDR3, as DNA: TGCGCCAGCAGCTTAGGCTCTAGTAGGGCCGGGGAGCTGTTTTTT. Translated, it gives CASSLGSSRAGELFF.

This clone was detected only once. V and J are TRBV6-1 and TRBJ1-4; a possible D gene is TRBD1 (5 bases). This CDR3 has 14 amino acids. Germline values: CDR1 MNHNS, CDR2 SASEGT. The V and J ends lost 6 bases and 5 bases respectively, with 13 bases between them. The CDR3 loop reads CASRGRGPNEKLFF. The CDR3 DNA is TGTGCCAGCAGAGGCCGGGGACCCAATGAAAAACTGTTTTTT.

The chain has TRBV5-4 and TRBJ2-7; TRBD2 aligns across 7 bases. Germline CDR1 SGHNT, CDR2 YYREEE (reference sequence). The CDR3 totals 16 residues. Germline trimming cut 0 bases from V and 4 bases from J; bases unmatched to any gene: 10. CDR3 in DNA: TGTGCCAGCAGCTTGGAGGCTAGCGGTAGGAGTTACGAGCAGTACTTC. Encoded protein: CASSLEASGRSYEQYF. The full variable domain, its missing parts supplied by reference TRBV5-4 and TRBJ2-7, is ETGVTQSPTHLIKTRGQQVTLRCSSQSGHNTVSWYQQALGQGPQFIFQYYREEENGRGNFPPRFSGLQFPNYSSELNVNALELDDSALYLCASSLEASGRSYEQYFGPGTRLTVT.

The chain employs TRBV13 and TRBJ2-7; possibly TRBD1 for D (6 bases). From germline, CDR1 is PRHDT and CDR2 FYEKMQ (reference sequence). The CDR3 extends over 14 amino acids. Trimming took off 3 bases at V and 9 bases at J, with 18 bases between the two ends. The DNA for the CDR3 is TGTGCCAGCAGCTTCGACAGGTTGGCATTGGGGCAGTACTTC. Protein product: CASSFDRLALGQYF.

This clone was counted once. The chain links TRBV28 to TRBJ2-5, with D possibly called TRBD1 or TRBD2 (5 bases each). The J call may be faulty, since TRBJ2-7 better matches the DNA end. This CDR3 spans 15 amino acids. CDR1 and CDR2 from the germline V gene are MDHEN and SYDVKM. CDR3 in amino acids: CASSLSRDGSYEQYF. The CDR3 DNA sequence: TGTGCCAGCAGTTTATCTCGGGACGGATCCTACGAGCAGTACTTC.

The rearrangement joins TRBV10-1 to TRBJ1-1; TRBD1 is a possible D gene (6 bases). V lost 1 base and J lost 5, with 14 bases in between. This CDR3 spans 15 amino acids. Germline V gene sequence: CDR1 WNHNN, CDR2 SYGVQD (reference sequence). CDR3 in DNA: TGCGCCAGCAGTGAGTGGGGGGGGGCGCGGACTGAAGCTTTCTTT. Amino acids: CASSEWGGARTEAFF.

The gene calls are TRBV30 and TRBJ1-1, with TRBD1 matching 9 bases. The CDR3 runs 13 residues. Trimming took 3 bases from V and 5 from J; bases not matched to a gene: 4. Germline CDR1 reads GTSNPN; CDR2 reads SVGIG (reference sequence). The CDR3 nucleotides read TGTGCCTGGAGACACAGGGGGCAAACTGAAGCTTTCTTT. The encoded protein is CAWRHRGQTEAFF.

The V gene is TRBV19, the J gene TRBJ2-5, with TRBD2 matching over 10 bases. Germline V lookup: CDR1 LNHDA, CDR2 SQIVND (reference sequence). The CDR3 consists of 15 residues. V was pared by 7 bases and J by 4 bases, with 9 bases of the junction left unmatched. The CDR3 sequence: CASTPLAGVGETQYF. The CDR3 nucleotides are TGTGCCAGTACCCCCCTAGCGGGAGTGGGAGAGACCCAGTACTTC.

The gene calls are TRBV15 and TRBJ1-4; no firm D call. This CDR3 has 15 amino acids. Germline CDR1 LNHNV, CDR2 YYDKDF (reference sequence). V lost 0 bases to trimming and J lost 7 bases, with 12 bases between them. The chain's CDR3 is CATSRDSSGGEKLFF. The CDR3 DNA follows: TGTGCCACCAGCAGAGATAGTAGCGGAGGTGAAAAACTGTTTTTT.

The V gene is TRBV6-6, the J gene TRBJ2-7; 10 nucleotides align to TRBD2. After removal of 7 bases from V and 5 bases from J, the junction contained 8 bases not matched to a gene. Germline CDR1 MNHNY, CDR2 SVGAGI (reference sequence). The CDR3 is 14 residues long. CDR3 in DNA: TGTGCCAGCACCCAAGCGGGAGGGTTCCACGAGCAGTACTTC. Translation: CASTQAGGFHEQYF.

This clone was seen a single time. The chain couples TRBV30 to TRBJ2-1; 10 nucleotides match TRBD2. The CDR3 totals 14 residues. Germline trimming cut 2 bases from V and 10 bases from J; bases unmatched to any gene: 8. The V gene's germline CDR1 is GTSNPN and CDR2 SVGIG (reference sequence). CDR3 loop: CAWSQAGGPKEQFF. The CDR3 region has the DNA TGTGCCTGGAGTCAAGCGGGAGGGCCGAAGGAGCAGTTCTTC. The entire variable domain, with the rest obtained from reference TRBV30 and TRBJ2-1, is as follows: SQTIHQWPATLVQPVGSPLSLECTVEGTSNPNLYWYRQAAGRGLQLLFYSVGIGQISSEVPQNLSASRPQDRQFILSSKKLLLSDSGFYLCAWSQAGGPKEQFFGPGTRLTVL.

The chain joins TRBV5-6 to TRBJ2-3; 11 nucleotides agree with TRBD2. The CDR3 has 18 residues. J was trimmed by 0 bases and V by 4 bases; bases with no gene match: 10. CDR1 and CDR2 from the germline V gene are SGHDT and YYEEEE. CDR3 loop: CASSGKGTSGSSTDTQYF. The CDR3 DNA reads TGTGCCAGCAGCGGAAAAGGGACTAGCGGATCTAGCACAGATACGCAGTATTTT.

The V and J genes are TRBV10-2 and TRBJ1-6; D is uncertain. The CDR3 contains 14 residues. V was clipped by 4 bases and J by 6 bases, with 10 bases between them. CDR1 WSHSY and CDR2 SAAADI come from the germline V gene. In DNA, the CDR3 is TGCGCCAGCAGTGTGTCGGCGACTAATTCACCCCTCCACTTT. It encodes CASSVSATNSPLHF.

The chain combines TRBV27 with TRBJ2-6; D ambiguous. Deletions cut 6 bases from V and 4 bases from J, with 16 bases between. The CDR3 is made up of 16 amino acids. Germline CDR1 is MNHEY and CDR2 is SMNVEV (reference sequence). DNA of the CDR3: TGTGCCAGCAGCTTGGTACAAGGGAAAGGGGCCAACGTCCTGACTTTC. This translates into CASSLVQGKGANVLTF. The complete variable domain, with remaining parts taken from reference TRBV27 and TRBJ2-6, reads EAQVTQNPRYLITVTGKKLTVTCSQNMNHEYMSWYRQDPGLGLRQIYYSMNVEVTDKGDVPEGYKVSRKEKRNFPLILESPSPNQTSLYFCASSLVQGKGANVLTFGAGSRLTVL.

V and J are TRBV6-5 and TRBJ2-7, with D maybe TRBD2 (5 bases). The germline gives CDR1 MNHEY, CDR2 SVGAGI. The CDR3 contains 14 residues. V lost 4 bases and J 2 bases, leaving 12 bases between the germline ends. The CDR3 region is CASSSSDGTYEQYF. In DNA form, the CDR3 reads TGTGCCAGCAGTTCCTCGGACGGGACCTACGAGCAGTACTTC.

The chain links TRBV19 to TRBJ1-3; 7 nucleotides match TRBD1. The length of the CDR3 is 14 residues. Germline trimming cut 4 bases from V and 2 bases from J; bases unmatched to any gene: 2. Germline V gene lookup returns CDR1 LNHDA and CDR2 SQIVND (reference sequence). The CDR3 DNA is TGTGCCAGTAGTAGACAGGGTACTGGAAACACCATATATTTT. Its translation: CASSRQGTGNTIYF. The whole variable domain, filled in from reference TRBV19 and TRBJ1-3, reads DGGITQSPKYLFRKEGQNVTLSCEQNLNHDAMYWYRQDPGQGLRLIYYSQIVNDFQKGDIAEGYSVSREKKESFPLTVTSAQKNPTAFYLCASSRQGTGNTIYFGEGSWLTVV.

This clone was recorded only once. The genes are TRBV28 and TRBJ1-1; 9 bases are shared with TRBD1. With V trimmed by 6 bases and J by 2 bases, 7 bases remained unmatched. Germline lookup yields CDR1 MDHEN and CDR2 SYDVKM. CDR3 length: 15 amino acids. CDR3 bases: TGTGCCAGCAGGCCGGGACAGGGCCCTAACACTGAAGCTTTCTTT. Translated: CASRPGQGPNTEAFF.

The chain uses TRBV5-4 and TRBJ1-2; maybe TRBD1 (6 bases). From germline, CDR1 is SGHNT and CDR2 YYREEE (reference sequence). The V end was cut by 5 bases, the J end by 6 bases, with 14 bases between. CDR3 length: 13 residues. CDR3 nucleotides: TGTGCCAGCAGTTCCCAGGGGACCCATGGCTACACCTTC. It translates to CASSSQGTHGYTF.

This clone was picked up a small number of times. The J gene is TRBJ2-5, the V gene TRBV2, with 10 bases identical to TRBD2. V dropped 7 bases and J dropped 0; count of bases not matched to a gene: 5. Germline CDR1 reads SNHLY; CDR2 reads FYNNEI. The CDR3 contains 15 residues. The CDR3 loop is CASTTSGNNQETQYF. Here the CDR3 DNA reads TGTGCCAGCACCACTAGCGGGAACAACCAAGAGACCCAGTACTTC.

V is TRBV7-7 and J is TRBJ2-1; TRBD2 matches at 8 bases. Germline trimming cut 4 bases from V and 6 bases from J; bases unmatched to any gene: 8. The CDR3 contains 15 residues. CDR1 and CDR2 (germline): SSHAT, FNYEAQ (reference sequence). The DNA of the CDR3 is TGTGCCAGCAGCTACACTAGCGGCCTGGGCAATGAGCAGTTCTTC. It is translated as CASSYTSGLGNEQFF.

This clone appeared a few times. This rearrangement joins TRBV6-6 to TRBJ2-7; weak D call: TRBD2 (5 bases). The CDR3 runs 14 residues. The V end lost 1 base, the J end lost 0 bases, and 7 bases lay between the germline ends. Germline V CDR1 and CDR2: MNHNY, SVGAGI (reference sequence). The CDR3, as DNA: TGTGCCAGCAGTTACTTCGGGGACTCCTACGAGCAGTACTTC. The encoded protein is CASSYFGDSYEQYF.